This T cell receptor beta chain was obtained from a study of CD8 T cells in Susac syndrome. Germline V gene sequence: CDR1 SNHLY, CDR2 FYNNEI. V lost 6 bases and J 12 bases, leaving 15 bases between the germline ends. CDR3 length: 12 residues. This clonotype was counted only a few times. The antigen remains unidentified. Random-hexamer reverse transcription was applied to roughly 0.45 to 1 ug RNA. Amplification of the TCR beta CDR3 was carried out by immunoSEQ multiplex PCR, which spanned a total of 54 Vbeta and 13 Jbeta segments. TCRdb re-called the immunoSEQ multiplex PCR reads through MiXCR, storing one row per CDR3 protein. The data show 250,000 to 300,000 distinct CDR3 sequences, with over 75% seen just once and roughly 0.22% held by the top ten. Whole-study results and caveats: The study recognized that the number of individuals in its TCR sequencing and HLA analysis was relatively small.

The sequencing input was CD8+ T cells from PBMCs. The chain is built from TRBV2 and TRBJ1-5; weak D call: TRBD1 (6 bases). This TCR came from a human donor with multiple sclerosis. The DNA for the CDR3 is TGTGCCAGCAGAAGTACAGGGAGGTTCCAGCATTTT. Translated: CASRSTGRFQHF.